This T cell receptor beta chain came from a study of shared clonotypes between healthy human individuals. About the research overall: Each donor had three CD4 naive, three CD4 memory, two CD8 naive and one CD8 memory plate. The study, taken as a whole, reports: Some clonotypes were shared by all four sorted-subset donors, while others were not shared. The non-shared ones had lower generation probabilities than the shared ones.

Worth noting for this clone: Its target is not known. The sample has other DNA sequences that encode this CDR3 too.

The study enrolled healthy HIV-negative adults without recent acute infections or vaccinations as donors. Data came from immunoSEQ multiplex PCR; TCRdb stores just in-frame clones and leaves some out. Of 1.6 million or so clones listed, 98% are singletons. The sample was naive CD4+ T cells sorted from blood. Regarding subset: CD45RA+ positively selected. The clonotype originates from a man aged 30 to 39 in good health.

CDR3 in DNA: TGCGCCAGCAGCTTGGTCGGGAGCACAGATACGCAGTATTTT. Amino acid sequence: CASSLVGSTDTQYF. This chain links TRBV5-1 with TRBJ2-3, with unresolved D. In germline, CDR1 is SGHRS, CDR2 YFSETQ. Trimming removed 0 bases from V and 0 bases from J, with 5 bases in between. The CDR3 extends over 14 amino acids.